The next 8 T cell receptor beta chains were all read from a single sample in a study of T cells in Graves' hyperthyroidism and ophthalmopathy. The CDR3 regions of TCR beta were amplified from RNA transcripts. TCR CDR3 underwent first-round RT-PCR with the HTBI primer set. Via MiXCR, TCRdb re-called the multiplex PCR reads, giving one row per CDR3 protein. This table has about 640,000 distinct CDR3 sequences, about 14% appearing once. Sequencing input: blood. Receptors originate from a woman aged 45-65 years with Graves' ophthalmopathy.

Many counts were recorded for this clonotype. The V gene is TRBV2, the J gene TRBJ1-5; no reliable D call. In germline, CDR1 is SNHLY, CDR2 FYNNEI. V was cut by 1 base and J by 0 bases, with 19 bases left in between. This CDR3 region has 19 residues. CDR3 in amino acids: CASSEGLTVEHYSNQPQHF. In DNA form, the CDR3 reads TGTGCCAGCAGTGAAGGACTGACCGTCGAACACTATAGCAATCAGCCCCAGCATTTT.

This clonotype has a count of ten or more. The chain joins TRBV27 to TRBJ2-5, with 10 bases aligning to TRBD1. CDR1 is MNHEY and CDR2 is SMNVEV in the germline V gene (reference sequence). With V trimmed by 7 bases and J by 5 bases, 10 bases remained unmatched. CDR3 length: 15 residues. The CDR3: CASKRQGAGGETQYF. CDR3 in DNA: TGTGCCAGCAAAAGACAGGGGGCAGGTGGTGAGACCCAGTACTTC.

This clonotype was detected a few times. The chain recombines TRBV20-1 with TRBJ1-5; D is possibly TRBD1 (5 bases). V was shortened by 7 bases and J by 1 base, with 26 bases between the two germline ends. Germline V gene sequence: CDR1 DFQATT, CDR2 SNEGSKA (reference sequence). The CDR3 length is 18 residues. In DNA form, the CDR3 reads TGCAGTGACAGATTCGGACGTCAGGGATTTAGAAGCAATCAGCCCCAGCATTTT. It encodes CSDRFGRQGFRSNQPQHF.

Many counts were recorded for this clonotype. The chain employs TRBV5-1 and TRBJ2-2; D is unresolved. The V and J ends lost 1 base and 9 bases respectively, with 7 bases between them. The CDR3 totals 12 residues. The V gene's germline CDR1 is SGHRS and CDR2 YFSETQ. CDR3 DNA: TGCGCCAGCAGCTTGTCCCCCCGGGAGCTGTTTTTT. Residues: CASSLSPRELFF.

This chain links TRBV5-1 with TRBJ2-1, with D unresolved. Germline V gene sequence: CDR1 SGHRS, CDR2 YFSETQ. Between the trimmed V and J ends, which lost 0 bases and 5 bases, there was a span of 6 bases. The CDR3 is 13 residues long. The CDR3 sequence is CASSLVRDNEQFF. The CDR3 DNA follows: TGCGCCAGCAGCTTGGTCAGAGACAATGAGCAGTTCTTC.

Many counts were recorded for this clonotype. The genes are TRBV13 and TRBJ2-7, with D possibly matching TRBD1 (6 bases). Germline-derived CDR1 and CDR2 are PRHDT and FYEKMQ (reference sequence). The ends were cut back, 0 bases at V and 1 base at J, with 7 bases in the middle. The CDR3 has 14 amino acids. CDR3 region: CASSLGDSSYEQYF. CDR3 bases: TGTGCCAGCAGCTTAGGGGACAGTTCCTACGAGCAGTACTTC.

The table lists this clonotype with many counts. This chain uses TRBV12-3 or TRBV12-4 with TRBJ2-3; TRBD1 is a possible D gene (5 bases). V lost 3 bases to trimming and J lost 3 bases, with 7 bases between them. The CDR3 consists of 13 residues. The CDR3 loop reads CASSLQGTDTQYF. The CDR3 coding sequence is TGTGCCAGCAGTTTGCAGGGTACAGATACGCAGTATTTT.

The chain employs TRBV7-9 and TRBJ1-6, with 8 bases fitting TRBD1. Germline CDR1 and CDR2: SEHNR and FQNEAQ (reference sequence). The CDR3 has 17 amino acids. V was pared by 0 bases and J by 8 bases, with 9 bases of the junction left unmatched. The chain's CDR3 is CASSLALTGQDYSPLHF. In DNA form, the CDR3 reads TGTGCCAGCAGCTTAGCGCTTACGGGACAGGATTATTCACCCCTCCACTTT.